A single sample is the source of the 13 T cell receptor beta chains below, sequenced in a study of cytomegalovirus exposure and HLA in healthy donors. Repertoires were generated with immunoSEQ multiplex PCR, while TCRdb's copy carries only in-frame clones and drops some. The sample records 250,000 to 400,000 clones, 88% being singletons. The sequenced material came from PBMCs. Every receptor here comes from a man aged 25 to 40 in good health and CMV-seronegative.

The chain combines TRBV5-6 with TRBJ1-2; a possible D gene is TRBD1 (6 bases). Trimming took off 2 bases at V and 0 bases at J, with 8 bases between the two ends. Germline V gives CDR1 SGHDT, CDR2 YYEEEE. The CDR3 has 14 amino acids. The CDR3 sequence is CASSFQGTNYGYTF. In DNA, the CDR3 is TGTGCCAGCAGCTTCCAGGGGACTAACTATGGCTACACCTTC.

The chain has TRBV9 and TRBJ2-1; perhaps TRBD2 as D (5 bases). The CDR3 spans 14 residues. Germline V CDR1 and CDR2: SGDLS, YYNGEE. Between the trimmed V and J ends, which lost 2 bases and 2 bases, there was a span of 8 bases. CDR3 DNA: TGTGCCAGCAGCGTCTCCGGGACCTACAATGAGCAGTTCTTC. As protein: CASSVSGTYNEQFF. The variable domain in full, completed from reference TRBV9 and TRBJ2-1, reads DSGVTQTPKHLITATGQRVTLRCSPRSGDLSVYWYQQSLDQGLQFLIQYYNGEERAKGNILERFSAQQFPDLHSELNLSSLELGDSALYFCASSVSGTYNEQFFGPGTRLTVL.

The chain uses TRBV5-1 and TRBJ2-1; D perhaps matches TRBD1 (6 bases). The CDR3 consists of 13 residues. The V end lost 3 bases, the J end lost 12 bases, and 16 bases lay between the germline ends. In germline, CDR1 is SGHRS, CDR2 YFSETQ. In DNA form, the CDR3 reads TGCGCCAGCAGCTCCACGGACAGCCACGGGCAGTTCTTC. Residues: CASSSTDSHGQFF.

This sequence joins TRBV19 and TRBJ2-1; D remains ambiguous. The CDR3 loop spans 11 amino acids. CDR1 and CDR2 (germline): LNHDA, SQIVND (reference sequence). The ends were cut back, 6 bases at V and 4 bases at J, with 4 bases in the middle. The CDR3, as DNA: TGTGCCAGTAGGCGGTACAATGAGCAGTTCTTC. Encoded protein: CASRRYNEQFF.

The CDR3 spells CAISDSPTNGYEQYF. DNA for the CDR3: TGTGCCATCAGTGACAGTCCCACTAACGGGTACGAGCAGTACTTC. This chain joins TRBV10-3 and TRBJ2-7; D is unresolved. V lost 3 bases to trimming and J lost 4 bases, with 16 bases between them. Germline CDR1 reads ENHRY; CDR2 reads SYGVKD. There are 15 residues in the CDR3.

This clone was recorded a few times. The chain couples TRBV7-6 to TRBJ1-4; the match to TRBD1 covers 7 bases. This CDR3 has 15 residues. The germline V gene has CDR1 SGHVS and CDR2 FNYEAQ. V shed 5 bases and J 4 bases; nucleotides not matched to a gene: 7. CDR3 nucleotide sequence: TGTGCCAGCAGCCGGGAACAGGGGATTAATGAAAAACTGTTTTTT. Its protein product is CASSREQGINEKLFF.

This clone was counted only a few times. The chain combines TRBV27 with TRBJ1-2; D gene ambiguous. The CDR3 length is 13 residues. V lost 6 bases and J lost 1, with 9 bases in between. Germline CDR1 reads MNHEY; CDR2 reads SMNVEV (reference sequence). The CDR3 coding sequence is TGTGCCAGCAGCCGGCGGGTTAACTATGGCTACACCTTC. This sequence encodes CASSRRVNYGYTF.

The chain employs TRBV29-1 and TRBJ1-5; 7 bases fit TRBD1. V lost 5 bases, J lost 4 bases, and 11 bases stayed unmatched. Germline V CDR1 and CDR2: SQVTM, ANQGSEA. The CDR3 runs 15 residues. The CDR3 DNA reads as TGCAGCGTTAGTTTAACAGGGGCCCTAAATCAGCCCCAGCATTTT. Encoded protein: CSVSLTGALNQPQHF.

The V and J genes are TRBV19 and TRBJ2-4; 7 bases are shared with TRBD1. Germline V gives CDR1 LNHDA, CDR2 SQIVND (reference sequence). J was trimmed by 7 bases and V by 3 bases; bases with no gene match: 12. This CDR3 has 16 residues. CDR3 DNA: TGTGCCAGTAGTATTGGGGGACAGAGACTTTATAACATTCAGTACTTC. This translates into CASSIGGQRLYNIQYF.

V and J are TRBV7-8 and TRBJ1-2, with 8 bases fitting TRBD1. CDR1 SGHVS and CDR2 FQNEAQ come from the germline V gene. The CDR3 runs to 16 residues. The V segment lost 4 bases and the J segment 5 bases; nucleotides outside the gene matches: 12. The CDR3 region has the DNA TGTGCCAGCAGCTCATTCCCGGGACAGGCCTCTTATGGCTACACCTTC. It specifies CASSSFPGQASYGYTF.

The chain is built from TRBV27 and TRBJ2-1, with 10 bases identical to TRBD2. V shed 2 bases and J 15 bases; nucleotides not matched to a gene: 7. Germline CDR1 reads MNHEY; CDR2 reads SMNVEV (reference sequence). The CDR3 contains 13 residues. The CDR3 here is CASSLVGAGGWFF. The DNA for the CDR3 is TGTGCCAGCAGTTTAGTCGGAGCGGGGGGGTGGTTCTTC.

The V call is TRBV7-2, the J call TRBJ2-1; 10 bases line up with TRBD2. With V trimmed by 3 bases and J by 7 bases, 6 bases remained unmatched. CDR1 is SGHTA and CDR2 is FQGNSA in the germline V gene. The CDR3 has 15 residues. The CDR3 sequence is CASSFEAGGRNEQFF. CDR3 sequence (DNA): TGTGCCAGCAGCTTCGAAGCGGGGGGGCGGAATGAGCAGTTCTTC.

The chain joins TRBV5-4 to TRBJ1-4; tentative D call: TRBD1 (6 bases). CDR3 length: 14 amino acids. The germline V gene encodes CDR1 SGHNT and CDR2 YYREEE (reference sequence). Trimming pared 0 bases from V and 7 bases from J, leaving 10 bases between. The CDR3 DNA follows: TGTGCCAGCAGCTTGGCTGGGGGCGGTGAAAAACTGTTTTTT. Its protein is CASSLAGGGEKLFF. The variable domain in full, with the rest retrieved from reference TRBV5-4 and TRBJ1-4, is ETGVTQSPTHLIKTRGQQVTLRCSSQSGHNTVSWYQQALGQGPQFIFQYYREEENGRGNFPPRFSGLQFPNYSSELNVNALELDDSALYLCASSLAGGGEKLFFGSGTQLSVL.